This T cell receptor beta chain was retrieved from a study of OX40 agonist ivuxolimab in advanced cancers. Overall study context: Each patient was given ivuxolimab into a vein every 2 weeks, at 0.01 to 10 mg/kg. General study findings and limits: Low normalized T-cell clonal expansion was additionally recorded for some nonresponders. Partial responders receiving 0.1-3.0 mg/kg showed among the lowest clonal expansion. On average, CD8+ T cells showed a greater number of expanded clones than CD4+.

Repertoires were generated with immunoSEQ multiplex PCR, while TCRdb's copy carries only in-frame clones and drops some. This table has about 36,000 clones, 80% to 85% appearing once. As regards this clone: Its matching antigen is unknown.

The CDR3 totals 14 residues. Trimming pared 6 bases from V and 2 bases from J, leaving 14 bases between. Looked up from germline, CDR1 is LNHDA and CDR2 is SQIVND (reference sequence). The gene calls are TRBV19 and TRBJ2-7; D possibly corresponds to TRBD2 (6 bases). This specimen consisted of CD4+ or CD8+ T cells sorted from blood, obtained in a trial of the OX40 agonist ivuxolimab. The TCR comes from an adult with an advanced solid tumor such as melanoma, head and neck, liver or kidney cancer. The DNA of the CDR3 is TGTGCCAGTAGCTTAACGGGACTTACCTACGAGCAGTACTTC. Residues: CASSLTGLTYEQYF.